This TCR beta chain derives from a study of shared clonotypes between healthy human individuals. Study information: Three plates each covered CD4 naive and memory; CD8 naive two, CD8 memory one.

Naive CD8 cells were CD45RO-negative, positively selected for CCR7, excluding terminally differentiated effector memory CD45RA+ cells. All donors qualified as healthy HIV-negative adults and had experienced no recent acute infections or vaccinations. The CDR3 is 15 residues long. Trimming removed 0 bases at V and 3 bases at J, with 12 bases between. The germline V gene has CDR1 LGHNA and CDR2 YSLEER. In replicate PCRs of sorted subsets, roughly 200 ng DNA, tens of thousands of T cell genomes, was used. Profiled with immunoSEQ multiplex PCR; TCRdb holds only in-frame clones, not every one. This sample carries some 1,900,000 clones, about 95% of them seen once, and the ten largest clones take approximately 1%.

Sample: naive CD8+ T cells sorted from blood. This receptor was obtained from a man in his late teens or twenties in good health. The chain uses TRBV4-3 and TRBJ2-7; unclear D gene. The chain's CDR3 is CASSQDWQEYYEQYF. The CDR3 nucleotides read TGCGCCAGCAGCCAAGATTGGCAGGAATACTACGAGCAGTACTTC.